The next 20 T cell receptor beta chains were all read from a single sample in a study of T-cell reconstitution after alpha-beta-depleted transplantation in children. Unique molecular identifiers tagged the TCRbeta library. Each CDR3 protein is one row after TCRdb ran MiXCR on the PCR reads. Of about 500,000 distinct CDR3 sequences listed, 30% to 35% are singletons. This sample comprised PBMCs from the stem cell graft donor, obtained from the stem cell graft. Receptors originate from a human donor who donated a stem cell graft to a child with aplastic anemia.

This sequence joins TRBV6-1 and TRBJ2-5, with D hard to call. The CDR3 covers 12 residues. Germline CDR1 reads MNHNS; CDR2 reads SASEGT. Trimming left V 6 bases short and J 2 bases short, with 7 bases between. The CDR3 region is CASRSTQETQYF. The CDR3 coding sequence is TGTGCCAGCAGAAGTACACAAGAGACCCAGTACTTC.

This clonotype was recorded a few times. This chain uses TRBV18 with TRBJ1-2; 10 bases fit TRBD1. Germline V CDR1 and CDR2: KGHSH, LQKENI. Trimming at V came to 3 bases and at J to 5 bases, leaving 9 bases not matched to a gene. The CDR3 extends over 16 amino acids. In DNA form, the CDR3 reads TGTGCCAGCTCACCCAGGACAGGGGGAGACCCTTATGGCTACACCTTC. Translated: CASSPRTGGDPYGYTF.

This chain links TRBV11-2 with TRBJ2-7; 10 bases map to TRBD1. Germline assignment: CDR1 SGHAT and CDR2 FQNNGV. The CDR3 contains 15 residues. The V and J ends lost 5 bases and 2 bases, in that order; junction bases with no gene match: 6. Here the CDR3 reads CASSGRDRGAYEQYF. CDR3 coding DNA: TGTGCCAGCAGCGGCCGGGACAGGGGCGCCTACGAGCAGTACTTC.

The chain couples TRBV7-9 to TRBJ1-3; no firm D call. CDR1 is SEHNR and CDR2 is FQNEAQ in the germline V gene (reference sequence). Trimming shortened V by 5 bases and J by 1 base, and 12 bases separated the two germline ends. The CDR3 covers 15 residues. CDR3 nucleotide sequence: TGTGCCAGCAGCCCCCGGTCATTGTCTGGAAACACCATATATTTT. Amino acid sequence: CASSPRSLSGNTIYF.

The chain's CDR3 is CASSSSGTGVQETQYF. CDR3 DNA sequence: TGCGCCAGCAGCTCGTCCGGGACAGGAGTTCAAGAGACCCAGTACTTC. The V and J genes are TRBV5-1 and TRBJ2-5, with TRBD1 identical over 8 bases. The J segment lost 2 bases and the V segment lost 3 bases, leaving 9 bases of the junction unmatched. The CDR3 has 16 residues. Germline CDR1 is SGHRS and CDR2 is YFSETQ.

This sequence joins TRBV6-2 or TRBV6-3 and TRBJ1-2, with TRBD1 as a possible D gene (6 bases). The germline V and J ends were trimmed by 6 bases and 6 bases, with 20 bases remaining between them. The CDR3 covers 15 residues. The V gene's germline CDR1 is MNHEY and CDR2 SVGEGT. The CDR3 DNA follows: TGTGCCAGCAGCAAAGGACAGCTCCCGAGGAATGGCTACACCTTC. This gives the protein CASSKGQLPRNGYTF.

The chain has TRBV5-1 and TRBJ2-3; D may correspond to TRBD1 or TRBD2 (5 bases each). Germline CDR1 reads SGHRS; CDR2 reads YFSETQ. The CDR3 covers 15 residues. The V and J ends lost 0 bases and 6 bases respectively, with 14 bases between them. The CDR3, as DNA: TGCGCCAGCAGCTTGGCGGCAGGGAGCTCGGATACGCAGTATTTT. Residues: CASSLAAGSSDTQYF.

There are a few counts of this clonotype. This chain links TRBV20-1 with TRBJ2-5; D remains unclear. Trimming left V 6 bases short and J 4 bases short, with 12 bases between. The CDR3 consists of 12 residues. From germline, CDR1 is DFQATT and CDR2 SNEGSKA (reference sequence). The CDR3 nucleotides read TGCAGTGCCACCGTGACTGGAGAGACCCAGTACTTC. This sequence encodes CSATVTGETQYF.

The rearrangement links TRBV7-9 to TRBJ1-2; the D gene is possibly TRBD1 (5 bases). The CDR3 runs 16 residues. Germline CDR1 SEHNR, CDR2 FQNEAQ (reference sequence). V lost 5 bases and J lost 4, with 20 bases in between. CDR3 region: CASSPAREQESYGYTF. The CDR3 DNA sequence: TGTGCCAGCAGCCCGGCCCGGGAACAGGAGAGCTATGGCTACACCTTC.

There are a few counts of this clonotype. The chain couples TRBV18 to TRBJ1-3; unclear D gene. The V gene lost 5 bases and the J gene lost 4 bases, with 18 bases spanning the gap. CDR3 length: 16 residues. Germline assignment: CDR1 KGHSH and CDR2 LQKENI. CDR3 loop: CASSASRVFGGNTIYF. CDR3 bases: TGTGCCAGCTCAGCCTCACGGGTTTTCGGAGGAAACACCATATATTTT.

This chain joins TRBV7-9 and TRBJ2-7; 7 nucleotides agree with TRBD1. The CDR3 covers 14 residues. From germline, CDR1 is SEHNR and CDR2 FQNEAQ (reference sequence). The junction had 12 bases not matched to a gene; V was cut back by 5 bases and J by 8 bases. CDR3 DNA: TGTGCCAGCAGCGCAGCAGACAGGGTCTATCAGCAGTACTTC. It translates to CASSAADRVYQQYF.

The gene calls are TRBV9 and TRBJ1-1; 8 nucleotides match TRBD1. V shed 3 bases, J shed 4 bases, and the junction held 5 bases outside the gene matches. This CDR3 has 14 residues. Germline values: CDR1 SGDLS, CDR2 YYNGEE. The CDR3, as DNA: TGTGCCAGCAGCGGCCGACAGGGGACCACTGAAGCTTTCTTT. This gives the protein CASSGRQGTTEAFF. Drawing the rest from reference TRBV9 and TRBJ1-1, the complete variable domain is DSGVTQTPKHLITATGQRVTLRCSPRSGDLSVYWYQQSLDQGLQFLIQYYNGEERAKGNILERFSAQQFPDLHSELNLSSLELGDSALYFCASSGRQGTTEAFFGQGTRLTVV.

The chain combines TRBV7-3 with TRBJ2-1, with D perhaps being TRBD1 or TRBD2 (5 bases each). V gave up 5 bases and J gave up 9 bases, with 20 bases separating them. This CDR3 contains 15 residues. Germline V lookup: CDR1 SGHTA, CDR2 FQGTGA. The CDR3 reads CASSPPGPLMVEQFF. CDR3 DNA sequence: TGTGCCAGCAGCCCGCCGGGACCCCTTATGGTTGAGCAGTTCTTC.

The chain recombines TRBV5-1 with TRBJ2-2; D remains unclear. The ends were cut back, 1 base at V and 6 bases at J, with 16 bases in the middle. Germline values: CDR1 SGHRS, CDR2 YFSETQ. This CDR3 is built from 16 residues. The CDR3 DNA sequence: TGCGCCAGCAGCTTGAGTCTTGACGCGAGTCCCGGGGAGCTGTTTTTT. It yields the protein CASSLSLDASPGELFF. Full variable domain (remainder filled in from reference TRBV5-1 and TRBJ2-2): KAGVTQTPRYLIKTRGQQVTLSCSPISGHRSVSWYQQTPGQGLQFLFEYFSETQRNKGNFPGRFSGRQFSNSRSEMNVSTLELGDSALYLCASSLSLDASPGELFFGEGSRLTVL.

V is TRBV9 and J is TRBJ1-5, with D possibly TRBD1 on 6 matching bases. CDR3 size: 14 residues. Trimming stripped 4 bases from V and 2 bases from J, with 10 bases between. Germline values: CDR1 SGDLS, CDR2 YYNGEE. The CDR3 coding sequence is TGTGCCAGCAGCACAGGGTACGGCAATCAGCCCCAGCATTTT. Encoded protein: CASSTGYGNQPQHF.

The CDR3 coding sequence is TGTGCCAGCAGCTTGGGACCCACCCTCTACGAGCAGTACTTC. Its translation is CASSLGPTLYEQYF. The V and J genes are TRBV11-2 and TRBJ2-7; TRBD1 or TRBD2 may be the D gene (5 bases each). Per the germline V gene, CDR1 is SGHAT and CDR2 is FQNNGV. Trimming removed 3 bases at V and 3 bases at J, with 12 bases between. The CDR3 consists of 14 residues. Drawing the rest from reference TRBV11-2 and TRBJ2-7, the complete variable domain is EAGVAQSPRYKIIEKRQSVAFWCNPISGHATLYWYQQILGQGPKLLIQFQNNGVVDDSQLPKDRFSAERLKGVDSTLKIQPAKLEDSAVYLCASSLGPTLYEQYFGPGTRLTVT.

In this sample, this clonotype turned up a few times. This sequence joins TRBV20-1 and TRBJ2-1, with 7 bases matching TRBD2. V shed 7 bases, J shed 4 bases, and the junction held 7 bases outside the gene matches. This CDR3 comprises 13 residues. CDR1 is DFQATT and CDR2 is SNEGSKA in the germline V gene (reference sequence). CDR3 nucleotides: TGCAGTGTGTCCAGCGGGGCGTACAATGAGCAGTTCTTC. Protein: CSVSSGAYNEQFF.

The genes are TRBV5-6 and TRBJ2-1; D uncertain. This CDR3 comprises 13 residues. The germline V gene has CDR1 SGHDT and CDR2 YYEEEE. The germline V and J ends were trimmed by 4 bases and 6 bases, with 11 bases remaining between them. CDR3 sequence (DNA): TGTGCCAGCAGCCCGTCCCCATCCAATGAGCAGTTCTTC. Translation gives CASSPSPSNEQFF. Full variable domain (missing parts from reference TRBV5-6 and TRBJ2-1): DAGVTQSPTHLIKTRGQQVTLRCSPKSGHDTVSWYQQALGQGPQFIFQYYEEEERQRGNFPDRFSGHQFPNYSSELNVNALLLGDSALYLCASSPSPSNEQFFGPGTRLTVL.

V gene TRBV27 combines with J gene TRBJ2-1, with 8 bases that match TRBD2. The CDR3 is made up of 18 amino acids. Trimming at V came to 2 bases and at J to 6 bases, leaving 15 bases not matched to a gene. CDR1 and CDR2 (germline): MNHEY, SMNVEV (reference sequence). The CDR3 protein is CASSLIPPGTRGGNEQFF. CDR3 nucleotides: TGTGCCAGCAGTTTAATTCCACCCGGGACTAGAGGCGGCAATGAGCAGTTCTTC.

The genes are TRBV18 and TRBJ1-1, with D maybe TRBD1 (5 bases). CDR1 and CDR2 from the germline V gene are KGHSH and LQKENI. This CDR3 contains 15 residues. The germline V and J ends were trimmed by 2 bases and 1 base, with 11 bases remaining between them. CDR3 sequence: CASSPGQGANTEAFF. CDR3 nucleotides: TGTGCCAGCTCACCAGGGCAGGGCGCGAACACTGAAGCTTTCTTT.